The clone carrying this TCR beta chain showed up just a few times. Its antigen is unidentified. These data are taken from a study of response to subunit inactivated influenza vaccine. Study-wide results and caveats: Seasonal influenza vaccination, on each occasion, was suggested by the authors to recruit few new T cells.

TCRdb ran MiXCR on the RT-PCR reads and lists one entry per CDR3 protein. The sample has about 540,000 distinct CDR3 sequences, roughly 23% seen once. From germline, CDR1 is MGHRA and CDR2 YSYEKL. The CDR3 runs to 15 residues. The V gene lost 0 bases and the J gene lost 3 bases, with 12 bases spanning the gap. These data were also reused for a study on T cells expressing NK-cell markers. This second study notes: Production of TCR beta cDNA relied on 5'RACE template switching with UMIs. One of the eight sequenced donors was seronegative, whereas the other seven were HCMV-seropositive. In roughly six donors, dominant CD3+CD56+NKG2C+ clonotypes ranked among the top 10 CD8+ clonotypes. In a few donors, dominant clonotypes made up about 25-60.1% of CD3+CD56-NKG2C+ cells.

Sequenced material: CD4+ T cells sorted from PBMCs, taken 11 to 12 days after vaccination. This TCR derives from a man aged 50-59 years who received an inactivated influenza vaccine. The chain has TRBV4-1 and TRBJ2-7, with D perhaps given as TRBD1 or TRBD2 (5 bases each). In DNA, the CDR3 is TGCGCCAGCAGCCAAGATTCGGGGACGAGCTACGAGCAGTACTTC. Its translation: CASSQDSGTSYEQYF.